The TCR beta chain under discussion was sequenced for a study of regulatory T cells in long-lasting Graves disease. Time point indicated: newly diagnosed GD, antithyroid drugs for less than 3 months. Generation of the TCR library employed RNA extracted from PBMCs. In Xi'an, China, an endocrinology department was the source of patients. Library construction for TCR beta used iRepertoire HTBI primers and Arm-PCR of CDR3 regions. TCRdb called the multiplex PCR reads again in MiXCR, with one record for every CDR3 protein. The repertoire holds approximately 400,000 distinct CDR3 sequences, with 15% as singletons. Germline V gene data show CDR1 as SQVTM and CDR2 as ANQGSEA. The CDR3 is 13 amino acids. The V end lost 4 bases, the J end lost 0 bases, and 9 bases lay between the germline ends. A word on this clonotype: One base away lies a much larger clone, so this may be a sequencing read error. Because it lacks the conserved phenylalanine or tryptophan at the end, this CDR3 is likely a read error.

The data also belong to a second study, concerning T cells in Graves' hyperthyroidism and ophthalmopathy.

Sequencing used peripheral blood mononuclear cells (PBMCs), obtained at new diagnosis, from a patient treated with antithyroid drugs. The chain carries TRBV29-1 and TRBJ1-1; no definite D call. The source is a woman aged 25-40 years with Graves disease. The CDR3 bases are TGCAGCGTTGTTAGGCTTTTGAACACTGAAGCTTTCTCT. Amino acids: CSVVRLLNTEAFS.